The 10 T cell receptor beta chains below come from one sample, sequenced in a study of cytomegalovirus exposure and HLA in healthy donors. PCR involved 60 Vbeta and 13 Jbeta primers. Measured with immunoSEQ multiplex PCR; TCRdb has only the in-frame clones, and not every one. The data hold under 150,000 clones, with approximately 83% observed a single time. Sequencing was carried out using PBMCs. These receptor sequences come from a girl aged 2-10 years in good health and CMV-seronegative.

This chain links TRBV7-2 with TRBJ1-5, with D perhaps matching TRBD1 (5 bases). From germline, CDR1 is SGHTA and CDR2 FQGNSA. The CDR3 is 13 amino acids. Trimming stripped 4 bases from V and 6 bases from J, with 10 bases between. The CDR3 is CASSSGWRQPQHF. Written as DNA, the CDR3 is TGTGCCAGCAGCTCAGGGTGGCGTCAGCCCCAGCATTTT.

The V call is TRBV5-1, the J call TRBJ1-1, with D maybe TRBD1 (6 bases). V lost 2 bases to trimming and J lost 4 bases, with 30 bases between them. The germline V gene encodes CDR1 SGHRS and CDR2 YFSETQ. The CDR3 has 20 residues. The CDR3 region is CASSLSPTPSNRVTSTEAFF. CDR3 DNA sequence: TGCGCCAGCAGCTTATCCCCGACGCCGAGCAACAGGGTAACTAGCACTGAAGCTTTCTTT.

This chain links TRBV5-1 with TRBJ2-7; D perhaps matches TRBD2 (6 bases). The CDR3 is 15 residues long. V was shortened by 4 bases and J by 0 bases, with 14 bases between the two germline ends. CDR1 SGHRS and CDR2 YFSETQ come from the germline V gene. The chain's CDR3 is CASSPLGGGSYEQYF. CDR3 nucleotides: TGCGCCAGCAGCCCTTTGGGGGGAGGCTCCTACGAGCAGTACTTC.

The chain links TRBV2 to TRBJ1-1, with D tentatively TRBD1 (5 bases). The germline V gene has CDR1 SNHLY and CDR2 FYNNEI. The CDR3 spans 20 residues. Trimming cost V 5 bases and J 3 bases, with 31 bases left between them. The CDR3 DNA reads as TGTGCCAGCAGTTTTCCCTCTTTGACGGAACCCCGGCCCAGGGACACTGAAGCTTTCTTT. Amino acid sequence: CASSFPSLTEPRPRDTEAFF.

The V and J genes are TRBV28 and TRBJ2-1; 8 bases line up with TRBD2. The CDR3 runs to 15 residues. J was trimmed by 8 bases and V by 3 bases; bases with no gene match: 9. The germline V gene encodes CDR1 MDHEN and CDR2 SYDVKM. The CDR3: CASSLTGRALYEQFF. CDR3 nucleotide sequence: TGTGCCAGCAGTTTGACCGGGAGGGCTCTCTATGAGCAGTTCTTC.

CDR3 sequence (DNA): TGTGCCAGCAGCCCCCGGGACAGGGGGAACCAGCCCCAGCATTTT. Translating it yields CASSPRDRGNQPQHF. The chain combines TRBV7-2 with TRBJ1-5; 11 nucleotides agree with TRBD1. This CDR3 is 15 amino acids long. Germline lookup yields CDR1 SGHTA and CDR2 FQGNSA. The junction had 7 bases not matched to a gene; V was cut back by 5 bases and J by 7 bases.

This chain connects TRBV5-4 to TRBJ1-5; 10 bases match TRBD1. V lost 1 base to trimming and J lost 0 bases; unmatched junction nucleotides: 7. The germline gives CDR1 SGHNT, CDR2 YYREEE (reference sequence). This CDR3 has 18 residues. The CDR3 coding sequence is TGTGCCAGCAGCTTGTCGGGGACAGGGGTATATAGCAATCAGCCCCAGCATTTT. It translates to CASSLSGTGVYSNQPQHF.

CDR3 nucleotides: TGTGCCAGCAGCCATGGTCCTACCGGGACAGGGAGATATGGCTACACCTTC. It is translated as CASSHGPTGTGRYGYTF. The chain has TRBV5-6 and TRBJ1-2, with 9 bases matching TRBD1. The junction had 15 bases not matched to a gene; V was cut back by 4 bases and J by 5 bases. CDR1 is SGHDT and CDR2 is YYEEEE in the germline V gene. The CDR3 is 17 residues long.

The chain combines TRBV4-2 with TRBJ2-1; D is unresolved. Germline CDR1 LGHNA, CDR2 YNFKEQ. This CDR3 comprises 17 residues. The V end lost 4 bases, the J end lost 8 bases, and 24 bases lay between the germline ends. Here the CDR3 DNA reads TGTGCCAGCAGCCGAAATGGTGGTTCAAGCGCCGTGGATGAGCAGTTCTTC. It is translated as CASSRNGGSSAVDEQFF.

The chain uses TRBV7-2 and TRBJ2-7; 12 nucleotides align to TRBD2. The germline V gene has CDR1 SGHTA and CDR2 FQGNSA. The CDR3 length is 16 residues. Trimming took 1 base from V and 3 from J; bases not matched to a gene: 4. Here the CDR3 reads CASSLEGLAGYYEQYF. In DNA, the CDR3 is TGTGCCAGCAGCTTAGAAGGACTAGCGGGATACTACGAGCAGTACTTC.